This entry is about one TCR beta chain. Its antigen remains unidentified. No much larger clonotype is one base removed from it; base qualities were not supplied. The data were taken from a study of blood T cells in healthy people across ages (dated by TCRdb to the mid-2010s). Background for the entire study: Template switching captured roughly one uniquely barcoded TCR beta cDNA molecule per two T cells in model experiments. Four age groups were formed from the donors: young (average about 16 years), middle-aged (just under 40), aged (roughly 58) and long-lived (about 80). Age-related changes in TCR beta repertoire diversity were measured in the study by deep sequencing normalized with unique cDNA molecular identifiers. Using the same blood draw, the study looked at two additional independent replicas of 1 million unique cDNA reads for two donors, one aged 18 to 30 and the other aged 80 or older. The research as a whole found: As age increased, observed TCR beta diversity per million T cells dropped in a roughly linear way, and a significant reduction was already evident by age 40. Observed TCR beta diversity correlated strongly with the percentage of naive T cells measured by flow cytometry. Since profiling was done on bulk unsorted PBMCs, naive and antigen-experienced compartments could not be conclusively compared. Total diversity estimates from one million sequenced T cells were considered lower bounds and underestimates. Compared with the aged group, the long-lived group had more naive CD4+ T cells, fewer expanded clones and increased TCR diversity, suggesting age selection. Donor CMV infection status was unknown, potentially confounding age-related changes in expanded clonotypes.

Systemically healthy Caucasian individuals from Russia, approximately 39 in total and aged roughly 6 to 90 years, were included as donors. Each donor gave 8 to 10 milliliters of peripheral blood, drawn into EDTA-treated Vacutainer tubes. PBMCs were isolated by Ficoll-Paque density-gradient centrifugation, with at least 7 million obtained per sample. Trizol reagent was used to extract total RNA from PBMCs, with at least 5 micrograms per sample. Naive CD45RAhigh/CD27high T cell percentages were measured by flow cytometry on a PBMC aliquot from every donor. Per the germline V gene, ENHRY is the CDR1 and SYGVKD is the CDR2. The CDR3 covers 13 residues, taking in both the cysteine and the phenylalanine. The only DNA kept is the CDR3, 39 bases in frame from the first base. The germline V and J ends show losses of 10 bases and 3 bases respectively, and no gene match explains 8 bases of the junction. The library was obtained by 5' RACE. Instrument used: Illumina HiSeq 2500. A second PCR of about 6 to 11 cycles was performed with a sample-barcoded 5' primer and a J-beta primer mix. A template-switch 5' adaptor carrying 12 random nucleotides introduced a unique molecular identifier onto each TCR beta cDNA molecule. At least 2.5 million CDR3-containing paired-end reads were obtained from each sample. All of the RNA was converted into first-strand cDNA using the Mint cDNA synthesis kit, with a TRBC-specific oligonucleotide serving as the primer. After uracil-DNA glycosylase treatment, a first 18-cycle PCR used universal primers M1SS and BC2_uni_R on all cDNA. On the study's bioinformatics: Each sample was normalized by randomly selecting 1 million high-quality reads, each carrying a distinct molecular identifier. Instead of being binned into consensus sequences, reads with shared molecular identifiers were discarded. MiTCR, run with a Q25 quality threshold and the strictest error-elimination algorithm, handled CDR3 identification, clonotype clustering and error correction. A nonparametric unseen species model with Euler transformation was used to estimate lower-bound total TCR beta diversity. Using fastp at Q25 and MiXCR, TCRdb reprocessed the public reads and kept productive beta chains. Merged by CDR3 protein, the rows form single entries marked with the most common genes and DNA. These V and J calls are TCRdb output, not the study's own analysis. The sample data list 750,000 to 950,000 distinct CDR3 sequences, and roughly 25% of these were observed just once. The biggest ten clones account for over 2.5% of the sample.

The sample also formed part of further work on T cells of mothers and their children. The second study, in turn, reports: The donors were nine systemically healthy Caucasian individuals, made up of three mothers and their six children. cDNA synthesis consumed the entire amount of extracted RNA, loaded at 1.5 ug RNA in each 15 ul reaction. In the second PCR, sample barcodes and 2-4 random nucleotides were introduced via the M1S primer. Over 8 million TCR beta CDR3 reads were obtained for each mother, and 3 million to 3.5 million reads were obtained for each child. Thymic selection shapes the output of TCR recombination in a similar way in related and unrelated pairs, and inherited differences have a minor effect. Normalized repertoire overlap was always slightly but never significantly higher in related than unrelated mother-child pairs. With a sensitivity of approximately 92 clones per million clonotypes, no persistent microchimeric T cell clones were detected. Deep NGS was used in the study to compare the TCR beta repertoires of mothers and children and to look for features that separate related mother-child pairs from unrelated individuals. Mothers averaged roughly 36 +/- 4 years of age and children averaged about 12 +/- 4 years. After adapter ligation with NEBNext reagents, the libraries were sequenced on Illumina HiSeq 2000 with 100+100 nt paired-end reads. To prevent cross-contamination, the mother and child libraries were prepared a month apart and were sequenced in separate runs. Between roughly 500,000 and 2,000,000 distinct TCR beta clonotypes were identified per donor. Naive TCR beta clonotypes were estimated from low-frequency clonotypes matched to each donor's FACS-determined naive share, without sorting.

This sequence originates from a boy aged 5-17 years in good health. The sequenced sample consisted of blood. The V and J genes are TRBV10-3 and TRBJ1-2; TRBD1 matches 7 bases in the middle. Here is the DNA: TGTGCCAGAAGACAGGGACCAGACTATGGCTACACCTTC. This is translated as CARRQGPDYGYTF.